This TCR beta chain was identified in a study of Graves' ophthalmopathy and Graves' hyperthyroidism. This clonotype showed up many times. Its cognate antigen is unknown. Whole-study results and caveats: The model predicted ophthalmopathy progression with roughly 70% sensitivity and around 72% specificity. Sensitivity reached over 85% and specificity 75% to 82% for a 13-signature model separating ophthalmopathy from stable hyperthyroidism.

Amplification of the TCR beta CDR3 regions used RNA transcripts (as template). Following a first-round RT-PCR that used HTBI primers, a second-round multiplex PCR was carried out. Using its own MiXCR run on the multiplex PCR reads, TCRdb lists one record per CDR3 protein. The sample has over 500,000 distinct CDR3 sequences; 20% to 25% are singletons. This TCR came from a woman between 18 and 29 years old with stable Graves' hyperthyroidism. Some clones in this sample may be carry-over from other donors' samples. Material: peripheral blood.

CDR3 sequence: CASSLWDRGQNEQYF. The CDR3 DNA reads TGTGCCAGCAGTTTATGGGACAGGGGGCAGAACGAGCAGTACTTC. The chain carries TRBV12-3 or TRBV12-4 and TRBJ2-7; 12 bases fit TRBD1. V trimming: 2 bases; J trimming: 5 bases; junction bases outside the gene matches: 4. The CDR3 length is 15 residues.